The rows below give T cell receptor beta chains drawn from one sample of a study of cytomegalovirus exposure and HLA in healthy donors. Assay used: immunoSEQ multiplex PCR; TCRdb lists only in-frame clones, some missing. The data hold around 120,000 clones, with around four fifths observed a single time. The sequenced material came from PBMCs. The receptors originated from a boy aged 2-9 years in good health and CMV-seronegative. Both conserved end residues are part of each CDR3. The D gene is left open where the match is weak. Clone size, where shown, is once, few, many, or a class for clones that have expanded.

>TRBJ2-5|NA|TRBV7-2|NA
TGTGCCAGCAGCACCCGGGGGGCAGGGGAGACCCAGTACTTC
CASSTRGAGETQYF
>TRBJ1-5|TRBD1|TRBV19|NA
TGTGCCAGTAGTATAGCTGGGACAGGGGGCAATAGGGATCAGCCCCAGCATTTT
CASSIAGTGGNRDQPQHF
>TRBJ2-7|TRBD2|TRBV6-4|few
TGTGCCAGCAGCCCGACTAGCGGGGGGGCGGGGGAGCAGTACTTC
CASSPTSGGAGEQYF
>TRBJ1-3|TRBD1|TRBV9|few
TGTGCCAGCAGCGTATTGGGGACAGGGGGCGCGGGAAACACCATATATTTT
CASSVLGTGGAGNTIYF
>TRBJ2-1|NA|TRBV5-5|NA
TGTGCCAGCAGCTTGGAGGGGTGGAATGAGCAGTTCTTC
CASSLEGWNEQFF
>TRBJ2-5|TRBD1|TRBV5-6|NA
TGTGCCAGCAGCTTTAAATTGACAGGGACCACCCGGGAGACCCAGTACTTC
CASSFKLTGTTRETQYF
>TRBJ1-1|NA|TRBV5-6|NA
TGTGCCAGCAGCTTGGCACAGAACACTGAAGCTTTCTTT
CASSLAQNTEAFF
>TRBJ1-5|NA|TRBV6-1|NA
TGTGCCAGCAGTGAAGCGGTCCTGGGGCCCTATAGCAATCAGCCCCAGCATTTT
CASSEAVLGPYSNQPQHF
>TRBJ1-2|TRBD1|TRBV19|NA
TGTGCCAGTACTCTTTCGACGGGCACAGGACAGGGGGCGGGTGGCTACACCTTC
CASTLSTGTGQGAGGYTF
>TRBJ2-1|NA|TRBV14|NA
TGTGCCAGCAGCCAAGACAAAGGGGGGGGGTCCCTGGATGAGCAGTTCTTC
CASSQDKGGGSLDEQFF
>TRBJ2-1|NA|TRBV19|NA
TGTGCCAGTAGTATAGGGCTAGGGGCGAAGAATGAGCAGTTCTTC
CASSIGLGAKNEQFF
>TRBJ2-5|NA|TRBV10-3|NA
TGTGCCATCAGTGAACAGGAACAAGAGACCCAGTACTTC
CAISEQEQETQYF
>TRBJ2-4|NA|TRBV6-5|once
TGTGCCAGCAGGGGGGGACAGATTCAGTACTTC
CASRGGQIQYF
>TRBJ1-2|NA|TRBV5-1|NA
TGCGCCAGCAGCTTAGAAGCGGAGAACTATGGCTACACCTTC
CASSLEAENYGYTF
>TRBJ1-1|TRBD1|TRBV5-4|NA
TGTGCCAGGGGGACAGACATGAACACTGAAGCTTTCTTT
CARGTDMNTEAFF
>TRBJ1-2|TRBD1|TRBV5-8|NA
TGTGCCAGCAGCTCCGGGACAGCTAACTATGGCTACACCTTC
CASSSGTANYGYTF
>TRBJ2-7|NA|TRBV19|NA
TGTGCCAGCGACCGCGACAGGATCTACTACGAGCAGTACTTC
CASDRDRIYYEQYF
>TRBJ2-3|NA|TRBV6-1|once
TGTGCCAGCAGCCTAGCCGGGACAGATACGCAGTATTTT
CASSLAGTDTQYF
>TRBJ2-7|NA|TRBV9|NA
TGTGCCAGCAGCGTAAGCGGCGGGCCCTACGAGCAGTACTTC
CASSVSGGPYEQYF
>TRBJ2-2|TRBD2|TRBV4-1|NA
TGCGCCAGCAGCCAAGCACTAGCGGGGGAGTCCGGGGAGCTGTTTTTT
CASSQALAGESGELFF
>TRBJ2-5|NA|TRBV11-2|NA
TGTGCCAGCAGTCCCTTGACGGGGGAGCGGGTAGAGACCCAGTACTTC
CASSPLTGERVETQYF
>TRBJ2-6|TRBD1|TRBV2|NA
TGTGCCAGCATACCCGGGACAGGGTTTGGTGGGGCCAACGTCCTGACTTTC
CASIPGTGFGGANVLTF
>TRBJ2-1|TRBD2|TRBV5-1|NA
TGCGCCAGCAGCTTGGCAGAGCGGGAGGGCGGGGATGAGCGGTTCTTC
CASSLAEREGGDERFF
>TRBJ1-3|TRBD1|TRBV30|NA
TGTGCCTGGAGTGTATCAGGGGGACCAGTTGGAAACACCATATATTTT
CAWSVSGGPVGNTIYF
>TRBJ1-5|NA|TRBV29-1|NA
TGCAGCGTTGCGGGGAATCGCGATCAGCCCCAGCATTTT
CSVAGNRDQPQHF
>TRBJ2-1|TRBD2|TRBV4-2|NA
TGTGCCAGCAGCCAAGGTCTAGCGGGAGATCCTTACAATGAGCAGTTCTTC
CASSQGLAGDPYNEQFF
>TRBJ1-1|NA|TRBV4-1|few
TGCGCCAGCAGCCTATGGGGCGGAGAGATGTTCTTT
CASSLWGGEMFF
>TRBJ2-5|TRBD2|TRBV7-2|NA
TGTGCCAGCAGCTTACGGGGGGGGAACCTCCACGAGACCCAGTACTTC
CASSLRGGNLHETQYF
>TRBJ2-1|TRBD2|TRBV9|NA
TGTGCCAGCAGCGCTCCCCTGGGACTAGCGGGTCACAATGAGCAGTTCTTC
CASSAPLGLAGHNEQFF
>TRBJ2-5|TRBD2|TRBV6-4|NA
TGTGCCAGCAACCCCCCCGGGACTAAGTACCAAGAGACCCAGTACTTC
CASNPPGTKYQETQYF
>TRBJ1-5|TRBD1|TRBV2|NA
TGTGCCACCCGGACAGGGGGGAGCAATCAGCCCCAGCATTTT
CATRTGGSNQPQHF
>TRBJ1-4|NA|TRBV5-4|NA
TGTGCCAGCAGCCTCCTAGGCGGAAAGAGAAATAATGAAAAACTGTTTTTT
CASSLLGGKRNNEKLFF
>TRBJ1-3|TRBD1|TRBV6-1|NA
TGTGCCAGCAGTGGCGGGGTGAGGGGGCAAGGAAACACCATATATTTT
CASSGGVRGQGNTIYF
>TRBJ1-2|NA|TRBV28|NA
TGTGCCAGCAGTTTCGACACAGGGAACTATGGCTACACCTTC
CASSFDTGNYGYTF
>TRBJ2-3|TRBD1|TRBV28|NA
TGTGCCAGCAGTTGGGAGACAGGGGGAATAGATACGCAGTATTTT
CASSWETGGIDTQYF
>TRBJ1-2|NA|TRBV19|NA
TGTGCCAGTAGTTTGACAGCAGGCTATGGCTACACCTTC
CASSLTAGYGYTF
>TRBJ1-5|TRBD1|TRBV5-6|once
TGTGCCAGCAGCCCAGGGGGGTTGGGTAGTCAGCCCCAGCATTTT
CASSPGGLGSQPQHF
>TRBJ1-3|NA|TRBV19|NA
TGTGCCAGTAGTATCGGTGGCTCTGGAAACACCATATATTTT
CASSIGGSGNTIYF
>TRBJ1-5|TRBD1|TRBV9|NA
TGTGCCAGCAGCGTGACAGGGGGCGATAATCAGCCCCAGCATTTT
CASSVTGGDNQPQHF
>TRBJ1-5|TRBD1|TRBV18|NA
TGTGCCAGCTCACCCTCTGGACAGGATCAGCCCCAGCATTTT
CASSPSGQDQPQHF
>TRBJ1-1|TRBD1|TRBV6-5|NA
TGTGCCAGCAGTTTGACAGGGGACACTGAAGCTTTCTTT
CASSLTGDTEAFF
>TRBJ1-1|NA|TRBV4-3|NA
TGCGCCAGCAGCCAAGATCGGGAGTTCCTCTTAACCTGGACTGAAGCTTTCTTT
CASSQDREFLLTWTEAFF
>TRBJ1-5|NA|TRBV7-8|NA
TGTGCCAGCAGTCGACTGACCCATACCCCCAATCAGCCCCAGCATTTT
CASSRLTHTPNQPQHF
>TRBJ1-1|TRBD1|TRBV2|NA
TGTGCCAGCAGGACAGGGGGCCCTCCGGGGGAGGGAGCTTTCTTT
CASRTGGPPGEGAFF
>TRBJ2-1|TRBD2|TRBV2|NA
TGTGCCAGCAGTGCTAGACTAGCGGGAGTTGGACACAATGAGCAGTTCTTC
CASSARLAGVGHNEQFF